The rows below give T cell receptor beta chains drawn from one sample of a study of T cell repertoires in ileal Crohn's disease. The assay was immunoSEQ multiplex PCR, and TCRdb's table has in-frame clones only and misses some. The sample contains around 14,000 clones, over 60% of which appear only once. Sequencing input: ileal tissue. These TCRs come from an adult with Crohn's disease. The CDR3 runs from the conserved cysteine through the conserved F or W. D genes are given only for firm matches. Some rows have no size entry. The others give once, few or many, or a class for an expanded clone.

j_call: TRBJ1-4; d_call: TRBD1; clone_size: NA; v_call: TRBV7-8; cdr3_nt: TGTGCCAGCAGCCCCCGGACAGGAAAACCAACTAATGAAAAACTGTTTTTT; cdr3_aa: CASSPRTGKPTNEKLFF
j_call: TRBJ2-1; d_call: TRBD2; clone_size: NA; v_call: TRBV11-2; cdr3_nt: TGTGCCAGCAGCTTAGATGACTTCGGGACTAGCGGTTACAATGAGCAGTTCTTC; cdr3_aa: CASSLDDFGTSGYNEQFF
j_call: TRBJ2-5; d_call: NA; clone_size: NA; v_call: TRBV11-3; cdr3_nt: TGTGCCAGCAGCTTAGGTGGGGGGAACCGGGAGACCCAGTACTTC; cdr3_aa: CASSLGGGNRETQYF
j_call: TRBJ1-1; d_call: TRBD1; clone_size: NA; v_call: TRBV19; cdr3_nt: TGTGCCAGTAGGACAGGGGGAAGGACTGAAGCTTTCTTT; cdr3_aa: CASRTGGRTEAFF
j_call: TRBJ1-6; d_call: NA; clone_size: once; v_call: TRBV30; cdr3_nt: TGTGCCTGGAGCCGCGCAGTAGCTAATTCACCCCTCCACTTT; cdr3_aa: CAWSRAVANSPLHF
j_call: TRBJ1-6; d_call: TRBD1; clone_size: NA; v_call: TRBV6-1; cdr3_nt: TGTGCCAGCAGTGGGCCACCGGGACAGGGGTCGGAGAGTTATAATTCACCCCTCCACTTT; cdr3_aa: CASSGPPGQGSESYNSPLHF
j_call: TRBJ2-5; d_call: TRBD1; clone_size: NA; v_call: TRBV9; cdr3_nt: TGTGCCAGCAGCGGATACCCGGGACAGGGATCGGAGACCCAGTACTTC; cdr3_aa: CASSGYPGQGSETQYF
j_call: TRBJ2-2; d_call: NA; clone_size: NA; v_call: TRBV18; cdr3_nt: TGTGCCAGCTCACCACTCGTCGGGGAGGCCGGGGAGCTGTTTTTT; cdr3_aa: CASSPLVGEAGELFF
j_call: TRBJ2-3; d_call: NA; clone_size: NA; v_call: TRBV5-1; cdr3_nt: TGCGCCAGCAGGGAGGGTACATCCACAGATACGCAGTATTTT; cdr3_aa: CASREGTSTDTQYF
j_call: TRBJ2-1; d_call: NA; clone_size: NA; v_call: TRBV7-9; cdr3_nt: TGTGCCAGCAGCTTAGGACAGGACAATGAGCAGTTCTTC; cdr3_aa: CASSLGQDNEQFF
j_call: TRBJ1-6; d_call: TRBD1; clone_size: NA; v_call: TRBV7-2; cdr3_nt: TGTGCCAGCAGCCCTGGGACAGGGATGAATTCACCCCTCCACTTT; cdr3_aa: CASSPGTGMNSPLHF
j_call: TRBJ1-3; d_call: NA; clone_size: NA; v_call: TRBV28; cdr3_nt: TGTGCCAGCAGTTTCCAAGATACACGTGGAAACACCATATATTTT; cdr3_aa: CASSFQDTRGNTIYF
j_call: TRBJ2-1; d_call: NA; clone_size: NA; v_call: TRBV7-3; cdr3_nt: TGTGCCAGCAGCTTAAAACCAGGGTTTGCCCCCCAGCAGTTCTTC; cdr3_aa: CASSLKPGFAPQQFF
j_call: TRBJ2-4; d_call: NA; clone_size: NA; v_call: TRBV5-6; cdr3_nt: TGTGCCAGCAGCGGCTTAGCCAAAAACATTCAGTACTTC; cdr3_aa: CASSGLAKNIQYF
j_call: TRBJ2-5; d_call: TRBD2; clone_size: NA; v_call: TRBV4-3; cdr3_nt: TGCGCCAGCAGCCAAGAATTGACTAGCGGGGGGCGGGGGACCCAGTACTTC; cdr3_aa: CASSQELTSGGRGTQYF
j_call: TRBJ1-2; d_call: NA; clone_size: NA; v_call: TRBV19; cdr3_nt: TGTGCCAGTAGTATAGGTCGGACTCGGGGCTACACCTTC; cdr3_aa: CASSIGRTRGYTF
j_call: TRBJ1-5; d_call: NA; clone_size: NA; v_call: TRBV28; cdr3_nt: TGTGCCACGAACCCGGGGAGTCCAGGCAATCAGCCCCAGCATTTT; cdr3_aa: CATNPGSPGNQPQHF
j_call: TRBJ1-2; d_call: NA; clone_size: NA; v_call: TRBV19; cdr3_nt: TGTGCCAGTACCCTCACCGGGAGTAACGGAGGTGGCTACACCTTC; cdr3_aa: CASTLTGSNGGGYTF
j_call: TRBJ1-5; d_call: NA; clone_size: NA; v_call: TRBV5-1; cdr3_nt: TGCGCCAGCAGCCAGCCTCGGGGGGGTTGTCAGCCCCAGCATTTT; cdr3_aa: CASSQPRGGCQPQHF
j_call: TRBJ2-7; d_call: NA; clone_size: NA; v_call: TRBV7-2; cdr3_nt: TGTGCCAGCAGCTTCGGGGTTCAGACCTACGAGCAGTACTTC; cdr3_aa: CASSFGVQTYEQYF
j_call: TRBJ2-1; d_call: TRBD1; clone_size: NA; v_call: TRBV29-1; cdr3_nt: TGCAGCGTTGGACAGGGCGGGAATGAGCAGTTCTTC; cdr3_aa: CSVGQGGNEQFF
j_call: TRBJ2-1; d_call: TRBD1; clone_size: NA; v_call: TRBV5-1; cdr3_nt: TGCGCCAGCAGTCCCGACAGGGGGGAACACAATGAGCAGTTCTTC; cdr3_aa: CASSPDRGEHNEQFF
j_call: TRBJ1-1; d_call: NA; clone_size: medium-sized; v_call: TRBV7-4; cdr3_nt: TGTGCCAGCCACACAAGACAGAACACTGAAGCTTTCTTT; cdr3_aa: CASHTRQNTEAFF
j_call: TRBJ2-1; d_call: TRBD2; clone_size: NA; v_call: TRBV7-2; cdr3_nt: TGTGCCAGCAGCTTAACGACTAGCGGGGGTCCCAGGAAGCAGTTCTTC; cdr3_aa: CASSLTTSGGPRKQFF
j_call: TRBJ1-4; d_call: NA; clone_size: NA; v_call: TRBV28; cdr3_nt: TGTGCCAGCAGTCCTGGACTGGGGGAAAAACTGTTTTTT; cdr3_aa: CASSPGLGEKLFF
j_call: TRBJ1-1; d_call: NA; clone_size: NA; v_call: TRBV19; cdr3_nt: TGTGCCAGTAGTATAGATCTACGGGGGGCGACTGAAGCTTTCTTT; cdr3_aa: CASSIDLRGATEAFF
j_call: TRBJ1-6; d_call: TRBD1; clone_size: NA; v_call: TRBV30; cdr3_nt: TGTGCCTGGAGTGCACCACCCGGACAGGGTCCAAATTCACCCCTCCACTTT; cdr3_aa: CAWSAPPGQGPNSPLHF
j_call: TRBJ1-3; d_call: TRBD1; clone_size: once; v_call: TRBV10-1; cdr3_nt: TGCGCCAGTCCTACCTCCGGACAGGTTTCCTCTGGAAACACCATATATTTT; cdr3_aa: CASPTSGQVSSGNTIYF
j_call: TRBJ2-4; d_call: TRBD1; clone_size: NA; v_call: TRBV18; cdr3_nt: TGTGCCAGCTCACCTCTAGACAGGGGGGACATTCAGTACTTC; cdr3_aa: CASSPLDRGDIQYF
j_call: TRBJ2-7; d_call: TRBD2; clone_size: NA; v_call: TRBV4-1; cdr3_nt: TGCGCCAGCAGCCAAGATACTAGCGGAGCATACGAGCAGTACTTC; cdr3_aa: CASSQDTSGAYEQYF
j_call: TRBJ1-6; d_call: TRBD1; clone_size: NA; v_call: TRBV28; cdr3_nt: TGTGCCAGCAGTCCTTATTCGGACAGGGTGGGCAATTCACCCCTCCACTTT; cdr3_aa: CASSPYSDRVGNSPLHF
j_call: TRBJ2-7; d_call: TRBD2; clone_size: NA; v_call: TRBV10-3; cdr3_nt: TGTGCCATCAGTGTATTAGCGGGGGGCACCTACGAGCAGTACTTC; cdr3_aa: CAISVLAGGTYEQYF
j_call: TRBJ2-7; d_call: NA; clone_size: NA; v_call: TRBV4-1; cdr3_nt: TGCGCCAGCAGCCAAGAAGAGTCCTCAGGAGAGCAGTACTTC; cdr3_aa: CASSQEESSGEQYF
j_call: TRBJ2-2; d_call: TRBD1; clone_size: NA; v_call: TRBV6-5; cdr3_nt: TGTGCCAGCAAAACAGGGGGCTATAACACCGGGGAGCTGTTTTTT; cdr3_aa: CASKTGGYNTGELFF
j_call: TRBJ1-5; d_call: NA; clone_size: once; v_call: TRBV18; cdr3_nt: TGTGCCAGCTCAGCGATGGACAGAAGCAATCAGCCCCAGCATTTT; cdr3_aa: CASSAMDRSNQPQHF
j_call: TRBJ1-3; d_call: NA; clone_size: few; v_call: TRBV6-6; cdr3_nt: TGTGCCAGCAGTTACTCGAGTGGAAACACCATATATTTT; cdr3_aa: CASSYSSGNTIYF
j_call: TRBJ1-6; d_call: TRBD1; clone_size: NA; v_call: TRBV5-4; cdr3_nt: TGTGCCAGCAGCTTGGGAGGGACAGGGAATTCACCCCTCCACTTT; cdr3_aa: CASSLGGTGNSPLHF
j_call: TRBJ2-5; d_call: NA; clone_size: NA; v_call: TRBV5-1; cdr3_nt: TGCGCCAGCAGCCCTACCTCGGTACAAGAGACCCAGTACTTC; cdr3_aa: CASSPTSVQETQYF
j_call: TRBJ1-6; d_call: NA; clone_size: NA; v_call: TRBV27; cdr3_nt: TGTGCCAGCAGTTTTGGGGGCACAGCAAGGAATAATTCACCCCTCCACTTT; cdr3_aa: CASSFGGTARNNSPLHF
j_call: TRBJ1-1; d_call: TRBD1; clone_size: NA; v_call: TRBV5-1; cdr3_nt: TGCGCCAGCAGCTTGGCCATTGCAGGGGGGTCCACTGAAGCTTTCTTT; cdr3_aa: CASSLAIAGGSTEAFF
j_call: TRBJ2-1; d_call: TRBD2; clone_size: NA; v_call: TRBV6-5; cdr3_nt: TGTGCCAGCAAGCCGGGACTAGCCAACAATGAGCAGTTCTTC; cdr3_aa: CASKPGLANNEQFF
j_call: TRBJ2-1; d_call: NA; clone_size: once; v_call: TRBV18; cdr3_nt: TGTGCCAGCTCACCCCCCCAGGGGTACAATGAGCAGTTCTTC; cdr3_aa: CASSPPQGYNEQFF